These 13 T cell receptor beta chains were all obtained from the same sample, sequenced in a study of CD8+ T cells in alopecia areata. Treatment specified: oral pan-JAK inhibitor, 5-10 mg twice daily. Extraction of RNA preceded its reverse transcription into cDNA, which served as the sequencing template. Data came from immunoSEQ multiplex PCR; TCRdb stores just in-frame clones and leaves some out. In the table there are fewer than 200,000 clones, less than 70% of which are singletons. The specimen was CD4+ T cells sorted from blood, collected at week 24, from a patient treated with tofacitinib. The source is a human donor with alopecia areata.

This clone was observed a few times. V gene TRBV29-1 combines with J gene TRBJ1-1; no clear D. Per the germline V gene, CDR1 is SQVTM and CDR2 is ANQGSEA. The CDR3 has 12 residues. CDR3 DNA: TGCAGTTTGCGAAGGGCGGGCACTGAAGCTTTCTTT. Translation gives CSLRRAGTEAFF.

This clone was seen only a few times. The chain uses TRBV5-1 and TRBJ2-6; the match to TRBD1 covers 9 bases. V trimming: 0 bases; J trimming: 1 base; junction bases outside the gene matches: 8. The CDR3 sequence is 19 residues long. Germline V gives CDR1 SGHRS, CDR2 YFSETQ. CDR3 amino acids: CASSLDRGRASSGANVLTF. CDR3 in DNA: TGCGCCAGCAGCTTGGACAGGGGGCGGGCGTCGTCTGGGGCCAACGTCCTGACTTTC. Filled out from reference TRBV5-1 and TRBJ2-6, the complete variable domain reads KAGVTQTPRYLIKTRGQQVTLSCSPISGHRSVSWYQQTPGQGLQFLFEYFSETQRNKGNFPGRFSGRQFSNSRSEMNVSTLELGDSALYLCASSLDRGRASSGANVLTFGAGSRLTVL.

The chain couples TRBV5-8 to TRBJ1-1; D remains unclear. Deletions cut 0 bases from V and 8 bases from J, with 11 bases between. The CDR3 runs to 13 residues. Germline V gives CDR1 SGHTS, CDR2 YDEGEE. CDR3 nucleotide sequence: TGTGCCAGCAGCTTGGGGCTGATTAGGGAAGCTTTCTTT. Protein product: CASSLGLIREAFF.

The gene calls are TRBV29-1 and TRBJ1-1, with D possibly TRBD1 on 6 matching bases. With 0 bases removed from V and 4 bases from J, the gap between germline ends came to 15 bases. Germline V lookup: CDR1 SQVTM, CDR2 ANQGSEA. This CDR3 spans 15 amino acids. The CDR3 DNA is TGCAGCGTTGAAGATGTTGGGACAAGATCCACTGAAGCTTTCTTT. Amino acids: CSVEDVGTRSTEAFF.

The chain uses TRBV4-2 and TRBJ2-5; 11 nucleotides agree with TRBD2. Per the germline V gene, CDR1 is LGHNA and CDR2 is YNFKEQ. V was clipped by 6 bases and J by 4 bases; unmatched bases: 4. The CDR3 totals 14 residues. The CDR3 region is CASRSTSGAETQYF. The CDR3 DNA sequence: TGTGCCAGCAGGTCGACTAGCGGGGCAGAGACCCAGTACTTC.

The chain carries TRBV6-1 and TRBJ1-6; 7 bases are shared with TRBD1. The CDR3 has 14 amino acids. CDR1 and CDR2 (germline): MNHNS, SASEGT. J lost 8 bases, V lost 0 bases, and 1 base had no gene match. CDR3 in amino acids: CASSEATGYSPLHF. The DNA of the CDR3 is TGTGCCAGCAGTGAAGCGACAGGGTATTCACCCCTCCACTTT.

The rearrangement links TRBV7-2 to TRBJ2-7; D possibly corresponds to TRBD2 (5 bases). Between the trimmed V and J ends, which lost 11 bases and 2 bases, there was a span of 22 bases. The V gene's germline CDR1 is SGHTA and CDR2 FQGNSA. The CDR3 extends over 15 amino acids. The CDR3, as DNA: TGTGCCCCTTCTGAAAGGCCGGGAATTACCTACGAGCAGTACTTC. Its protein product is CAPSERPGITYEQYF. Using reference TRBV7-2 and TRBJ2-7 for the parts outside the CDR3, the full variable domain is GAGVSQSPSNKVTEKGKDVELRCDPISGHTALYWYRQSLGQGLEFLIYFQGNSAPDKSGLPSDRFSAERTGGSVSTLTIQRTQQEDSAVYLCAPSERPGITYEQYFGPGTRLTVT.

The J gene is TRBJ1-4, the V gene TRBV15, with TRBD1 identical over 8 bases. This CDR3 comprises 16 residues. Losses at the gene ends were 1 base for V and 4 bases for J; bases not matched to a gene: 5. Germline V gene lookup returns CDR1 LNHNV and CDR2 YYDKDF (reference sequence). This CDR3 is CATSRADRAFNEKLFF. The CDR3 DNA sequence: TGTGCCACCAGCAGAGCGGACAGGGCATTTAATGAAAAACTGTTTTTT.

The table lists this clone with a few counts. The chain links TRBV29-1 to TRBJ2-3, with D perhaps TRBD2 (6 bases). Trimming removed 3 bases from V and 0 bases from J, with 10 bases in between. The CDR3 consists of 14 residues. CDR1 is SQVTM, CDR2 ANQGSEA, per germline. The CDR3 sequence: CSVEWDFSTDTQYF. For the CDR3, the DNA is TGCAGCGTTGAGTGGGACTTCAGCACAGATACGCAGTATTTT.

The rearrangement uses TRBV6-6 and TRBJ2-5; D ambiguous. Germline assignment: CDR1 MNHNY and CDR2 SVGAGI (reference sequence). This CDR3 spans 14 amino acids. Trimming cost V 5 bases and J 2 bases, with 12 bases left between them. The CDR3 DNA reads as TGTGCCAGCAGTCAACAGATTTCACAAGAGACCCAGTACTTC. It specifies CASSQQISQETQYF.

This CDR3 reads CASILTSGGAYEQYF. The CDR3 DNA reads TGTGCCAGCATCTTGACTAGCGGGGGAGCCTACGAGCAGTACTTC. The chain employs TRBV6-1 and TRBJ2-7; 12 nucleotides match TRBD2. Germline CDR1 MNHNS, CDR2 SASEGT. The trim removed 7 bases at V and 2 bases at J, leaving 6 bases unmatched. The CDR3 consists of 15 residues.

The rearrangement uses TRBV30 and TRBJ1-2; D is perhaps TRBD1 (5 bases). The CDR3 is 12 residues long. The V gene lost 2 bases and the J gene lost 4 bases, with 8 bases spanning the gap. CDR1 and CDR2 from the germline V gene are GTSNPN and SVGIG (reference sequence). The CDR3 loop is CAWSRQIYGYTF. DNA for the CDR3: TGTGCCTGGAGTCGACAGATCTATGGCTACACCTTC.

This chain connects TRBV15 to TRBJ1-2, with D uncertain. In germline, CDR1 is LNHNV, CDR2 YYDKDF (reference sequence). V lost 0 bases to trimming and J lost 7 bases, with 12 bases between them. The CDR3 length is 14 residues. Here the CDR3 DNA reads TGTGCCACCAGCAGAGAATCGGGGAATCTTGGCTACACCTTC. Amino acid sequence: CATSRESGNLGYTF.